The T cell receptor (beta chain) under discussion was sequenced for a study of blood T cell repertoires in COVID-19. The wider study: PBMCs, B-cell-depleted T cells, or T cells provided the cDNA or gDNA that made up the material.

TCRdb keeps only in-frame clones here, not all; method: immunoSEQ multiplex PCR. The sample contains 500,000 to 600,000 clones, about 88% of which appear only once. Trimming removed 4 bases from V and 3 bases from J; junction bases left unmatched: 2. Germline-derived CDR1 and CDR2 are SGHAT and FQDESV (reference sequence). There are 13 residues in the CDR3. This chain uses TRBV11-1 with TRBJ1-1, with 7 positions matching TRBD1. The sequenced sample consisted of peripheral blood. This receptor was taken from a woman in her forties or fifties with COVID-19, enrolled during active disease. The chain's CDR3 is CASSSDRYTEAFF. The DNA for the CDR3 is TGTGCCAGCAGCTCGGACAGGTACACTGAAGCTTTCTTT. Full variable domain (missing parts from reference TRBV11-1 and TRBJ1-1): EAEVAQSPRYKITEKSQAVAFWCDPISGHATLYWYRQILGQGPELLVQFQDESVVDDSQLPKDRFSAERLKGVDSTLKIQPAELGDSAMYLCASSSDRYTEAFFGQGTRLTVV.